The 31 T cell receptor beta chains presented below share a single source sample, sequenced in a study of blood T cell repertoires in COVID-19. The repertoire was sequenced with immunoSEQ multiplex PCR; TCRdb's copy has only in-frame clones and lacks some. The repertoire holds more than 150,000 clones, with over 75% as singletons. The sample comprised peripheral blood. These receptors all come from a man in his forties with active or convalescent COVID-19.

The chain has TRBV7-2 and TRBJ1-5, with D perhaps matching TRBD1 (5 bases). CDR1 is SGHTA, CDR2 FQGNSA, per germline. This CDR3 comprises 13 residues. Trimming cost V 6 bases and J 5 bases, with 11 bases left between them. The CDR3 loop is CASRAAGDQPQHF. Here the CDR3 DNA reads TGTGCCAGCAGGGCGGCGGGGGATCAGCCCCAGCATTTT. Supplemented by reference TRBV7-2 and TRBJ1-5, the full variable domain reads GAGVSQSPSNKVTEKGKDVELRCDPISGHTALYWYRQSLGQGLEFLIYFQGNSAPDKSGLPSDRFSAERTGGSVSTLTIQRTQQEDSAVYLCASRAAGDQPQHFGDGTRLSIL.

The chain couples TRBV25-1 to TRBJ1-6; D not certain. Germline CDR1 and CDR2: MGHDK and SYGVNS. Trimming shortened V by 6 bases and J by 0 bases, and 6 bases separated the two germline ends. CDR3 length: 14 residues. CDR3 protein: CASSPNSYNSPLHF. The CDR3 coding sequence is TGTGCCAGCAGCCCTAACTCCTATAATTCACCCCTCCACTTT. Full variable domain (remainder filled in from reference TRBV25-1 and TRBJ1-6): EADIYQTPRYLVIGTGKKITLECSQTMGHDKMYWYQQDPGMELHLIHYSYGVNSTEKGDLSSESTVSRIRTEHFPLTLESARPSHTSQYLCASSPNSYNSPLHFGNGTRLTVT.

The V gene is TRBV5-6, the J gene TRBJ1-2, with 9 bases matching TRBD1. The CDR3 is 15 residues long. Germline lookup yields CDR1 SGHDT and CDR2 YYEEEE. Trimming cost V 4 bases and J 0 bases; bases outside gene matches: 4. The CDR3 nucleotides read TGTGCCAGCAGCATACGACAGGGGGCTAACTATGGCTACACCTTC. It yields the protein CASSIRQGANYGYTF.

The chain uses TRBV15 and TRBJ1-2, with TRBD1 matching over 7 bases. The V and J ends lost 0 bases and 4 bases, in that order; junction bases with no gene match: 8. The CDR3 sequence is 16 residues long. Looked up from germline, CDR1 is LNHNV and CDR2 is YYDKDF (reference sequence). Here the CDR3 reads CATSRDLGTDTYGYTF. As DNA, the CDR3 is TGTGCCACCAGCAGAGACTTGGGGACAGACACCTATGGCTACACCTTC.

CDR3 sequence (DNA): TGTGCCAGCAGTCCGGGACTATCGAACACCGGGGAGCTGTTTTTT. This encodes CASSPGLSNTGELFF. The rearrangement links TRBV28 to TRBJ2-2, with TRBD2 matching over 7 bases. The V gene's germline CDR1 is MDHEN and CDR2 SYDVKM. V lost 5 bases, J lost 0 bases, and 3 bases stayed unmatched. The CDR3 loop spans 15 amino acids. The full variable domain, with the rest looked up from reference TRBV28 and TRBJ2-2, is DVKVTQSSRYLVKRTGEKVFLECVQDMDHENMFWYRQDPGLGLRLIYFSYDVKMKEKGDIPEGYSVSREKKERFSLILESASTNQTSMYLCASSPGLSNTGELFFGEGSRLTVL.

The genes are TRBV5-6 and TRBJ1-1; D is perhaps TRBD1 (6 bases). The CDR3 has 14 residues. Germline CDR1 reads SGHDT; CDR2 reads YYEEEE. Trimming took 3 bases from V and 2 from J, leaving 11 bases between them. The CDR3 reads CASSSGHHNTEAFF. In nucleotides, the CDR3 is TGTGCCAGCAGCTCGGGACACCATAACACTGAAGCTTTCTTT.

The chain employs TRBV5-1 and TRBJ1-2, with 7 bases identical to TRBD1. V was pared by 4 bases and J by 2 bases, with 11 bases of the junction left unmatched. In germline, CDR1 is SGHRS, CDR2 YFSETQ. The CDR3 contains 16 residues. For the CDR3, the DNA is TGCGCCAGCAGCAAGGCCGGGACAGCTAAAAACTATGGCTACACCTTC. Translation gives CASSKAGTAKNYGYTF.

This sequence joins TRBV30 and TRBJ1-1; D gene ambiguous. Deletions cut 1 base from V and 4 bases from J, with 7 bases between. The germline V gene encodes CDR1 GTSNPN and CDR2 SVGIG (reference sequence). CDR3 length: 12 residues. CDR3 nucleotide sequence: TGTGCCTGGAGTGCGCGTTCCACTGAAGCTTTCTTT. Translation: CAWSARSTEAFF.

This rearrangement joins TRBV2 to TRBJ1-2; D might be TRBD1 (5 bases). V gave up 1 base and J gave up 7 bases, with 7 bases separating them. The length of the CDR3 is 12 residues. Germline V gene data show CDR1 as SNHLY and CDR2 as FYNNEI. CDR3: CASSEGRAGYTF. The CDR3 DNA reads TGTGCCAGCAGTGAAGGCAGGGCTGGCTACACCTTC.

This clone is a singleton in its sample. V gene TRBV24-1 combines with J gene TRBJ2-7; 8 bases fit TRBD1. J gave up 3 bases and V 4 bases, and 7 bases lay outside the gene matches. Germline V gene sequence: CDR1 KGHDR, CDR2 SFDVKD. The CDR3 sequence is 15 residues long. Here the CDR3 reads CATSDPGTGGYEQYF. For the CDR3, the DNA is TGTGCCACCAGTGACCCTGGCACAGGGGGCTACGAGCAGTACTTC.

The chain recombines TRBV2 with TRBJ2-1; tentative D call: TRBD2 (5 bases). Between the trimmed V and J ends, which lost 10 bases and 0 bases, there was a span of 13 bases. The V gene's germline CDR1 is SNHLY and CDR2 FYNNEI. The CDR3 extends over 14 amino acids. The CDR3 protein is CATGRYLSYNEQFF. In DNA form, the CDR3 reads TGTGCCACTGGGAGATACCTCTCCTACAATGAGCAGTTCTTC.

The chain uses TRBV6-5 and TRBJ2-7; D perhaps matches TRBD1 (6 bases). CDR3 size: 14 residues. Looked up from germline, CDR1 is MNHEY and CDR2 is SVGAGI. V gave up 8 bases and J gave up 5 bases, with 19 bases separating them. CDR3 amino acids: CASVQGTMLNEQYF. In nucleotides, the CDR3 is TGTGCCAGCGTCCAGGGGACCATGTTAAACGAGCAGTACTTC.

The gene calls are TRBV7-6 and TRBJ1-1; D might be TRBD1 (5 bases). Trimming stripped 6 bases from V and 3 bases from J, with 11 bases between. CDR3 length: 13 residues. Germline V gene lookup returns CDR1 SGHVS and CDR2 FNYEAQ. As DNA, the CDR3 is TGTGCCAGCAGAAGATCAGGGTACACTGAAGCTTTCTTT. This sequence encodes CASRRSGYTEAFF.

The chain employs TRBV5-6 and TRBJ1-3; TRBD1 agrees at 8 bases. The CDR3 spans 16 residues. Per germline, CDR1 SGHDT and CDR2 YYEEEE. The V and J ends lost 5 bases and 0 bases, in that order; junction bases with no gene match: 7. CDR3 DNA: TGTGCCAGCAGTCTCTTACAGGGGGTCTCTGGAAACACCATATATTTT. It codes for CASSLLQGVSGNTIYF.

The chain joins TRBV9 to TRBJ2-5; 12 bases are a match to TRBD2. Looked up from germline, CDR1 is SGDLS and CDR2 is YYNGEE. The CDR3 is 16 residues long. Trimming removed 2 bases from V and 4 bases from J; junction bases left unmatched: 6. The CDR3 coding sequence is TGTGCCAGCAGCGTTGCTAGCGGGGGGGCCATAGAGACCCAGTACTTC. Translating gives CASSVASGGAIETQYF.

The chain couples TRBV13 to TRBJ1-2; weak D call: TRBD1 (6 bases). The V end lost 4 bases, the J end lost 2 bases, and 14 bases lay between the germline ends. The CDR3 is made up of 15 amino acids. Germline V CDR1 and CDR2: PRHDT, FYEKMQ (reference sequence). CDR3: CASSWDGTRNYGYTF. CDR3 nucleotide sequence: TGTGCCAGCAGCTGGGATGGGACACGAAACTATGGCTACACCTTC.

The rearrangement links TRBV10-3 to TRBJ1-6, with 7 bases fitting TRBD1. CDR1 ENHRY and CDR2 SYGVKD come from the germline V gene. The V gene end was trimmed by 9 bases and the J gene end by 6 bases; junction bases not matched to a gene: 5. The CDR3 has 13 residues. The CDR3 reads CAIRGQLNSPLHF. The CDR3 nucleotides read TGTGCCATTCGGGGACAGCTTAATTCACCCCTCCACTTT.

The rearrangement joins TRBV7-3 to TRBJ2-3; D possibly corresponds to TRBD1 (5 bases). Trimming removed 2 bases from V and 4 bases from J, with 19 bases in between. The CDR3 has 17 residues. CDR1 and CDR2 from the germline V gene are SGHTA and FQGTGA. The CDR3 DNA reads TGTGCCAGCAGCTTACAGGGTAACGGGTTCGCAGCAGATACGCAGTATTTT. This encodes CASSLQGNGFAADTQYF.

The J gene is TRBJ2-3, the V gene TRBV7-8; 13 nucleotides line up with TRBD2. CDR1 is SGHVS, CDR2 FQNEAQ, per germline. The CDR3 totals 15 residues. Trimming at V came to 6 bases and at J to 5 bases, leaving 5 bases not matched to a gene. The CDR3 sequence is CASRRLAGGLDTQYF. CDR3 nucleotides: TGTGCCAGCAGGCGACTAGCGGGGGGATTAGATACGCAGTATTTT. Together with reference TRBV7-8 and TRBJ2-3, the CDR3 gives the full variable domain: GAGVSQSPRYKVAKRGQDVALRCDPISGHVSLFWYQQALGQGPEFLTYFQNEAQLDKSGLPSDRFFAERPEGSVSTLKIQRTQQEDSAVYLCASRRLAGGLDTQYFGPGTRLTVL.

V and J are TRBV6-6 and TRBJ1-6; TRBD1 matches at 7 bases. CDR1 and CDR2 (germline): MNHNY, SVGAGI (reference sequence). The ends lost 5 bases at V and 0 bases at J; junction bases unmatched: 7. This CDR3 is 17 amino acids long. CDR3 amino acids: CASSHDRESSYNSPLHF. CDR3 coding DNA: TGTGCCAGCAGTCATGACAGGGAAAGCTCCTATAATTCACCCCTCCACTTT.

The gene calls are TRBV3-1 (or the pseudogene TRBV3-2) and TRBJ2-5, with D unresolved. Between the trimmed V and J ends, which lost 1 base and 4 bases, there was a span of 13 bases. The CDR3 runs 15 residues. The germline gives CDR1 LGHDT, CDR2 YNNKEL (reference sequence). The CDR3: CASSQVRGSGETQYF. CDR3 coding DNA: TGTGCCAGCAGCCAAGTACGCGGTAGTGGAGAGACCCAGTACTTC.

J is TRBJ1-3 and V is TRBV30; weak D call: TRBD1 (5 bases). Germline assignment: CDR1 GTSNPN and CDR2 SVGIG (reference sequence). V was clipped by 1 base and J by 1 base, with 11 bases between them. The CDR3 has 15 residues. The CDR3: CAWSGVKGSGNTIYF. CDR3 nucleotides: TGTGCCTGGAGTGGCGTGAAGGGGTCTGGAAACACCATATATTTT.

The V call is TRBV27, the J call TRBJ1-6, with D possibly being TRBD1 (6 bases). This CDR3 contains 14 residues. CDR1 and CDR2 (germline): MNHEY, SMNVEV (reference sequence). V was cut by 3 bases and J by 7 bases, with 10 bases left in between. The CDR3 DNA reads TGTGCCAGCAGTTTTTGGCAGGGGAATTCACCCCTCCACTTT. This sequence encodes CASSFWQGNSPLHF.

The rearrangement joins TRBV19 to TRBJ1-2, with a weak D call TRBD1 (6 bases). Trimming took off 1 base at V and 5 bases at J, with 14 bases between the two ends. Per germline, CDR1 LNHDA and CDR2 SQIVND (reference sequence). The CDR3 is 15 residues long. The CDR3 spells CASSIGDTGRYGYTF. The CDR3 DNA reads as TGTGCCAGTAGTATAGGTGATACAGGGCGTTATGGCTACACCTTC.

The chain has TRBV18 and TRBJ1-2, with unresolved D. The CDR3 totals 15 residues. Deletions cut 2 bases from V and 1 base from J, with 11 bases between. Germline assignment: CDR1 KGHSH and CDR2 LQKENI. For the CDR3, the DNA is TGTGCCAGCTCACCAACAGATCAAAATAACTATGGCTACACCTTC. Translated: CASSPTDQNNYGYTF.

The genes are TRBV27 and TRBJ1-2; D might be TRBD1 (6 bases). This CDR3 is 16 amino acids long. The V gene lost 7 bases and the J gene lost 4 bases, with 22 bases spanning the gap. The V gene's germline CDR1 is MNHEY and CDR2 SMNVEV (reference sequence). CDR3 in amino acids: CASNTRGAGALYGYTF. In DNA, the CDR3 is TGTGCCAGCAACACACGGGGGGCGGGGGCGCTCTATGGCTACACCTTC.

The chain has TRBV24-1 and TRBJ1-2, with D perhaps TRBD1 (5 bases). Trimming cost V 3 bases and J 6 bases, with 10 bases left between them. The CDR3 has 13 amino acids. In germline, CDR1 is KGHDR, CDR2 SFDVKD. CDR3 region: CATSDARVDGYTF. The CDR3 DNA reads as TGTGCCACCAGTGATGCCAGGGTTGATGGCTACACCTTC.

The chain is built from TRBV6-5 and TRBJ1-1, with a tentative D call TRBD1 (6 bases). Trimming pared 6 bases from V and 1 base from J, leaving 12 bases between. The CDR3 is 14 amino acids. Per germline, CDR1 MNHEY and CDR2 SVGAGI. The CDR3 region has the DNA TGTGCCAGCAGATGGGGGGGCCAGAACACTGAAGCTTTCTTT. This codes for CASRWGGQNTEAFF.

The V call is TRBV19, the J call TRBJ1-6, with TRBD1 matching over 9 bases. The germline V gene encodes CDR1 LNHDA and CDR2 SQIVND (reference sequence). Trimming cost V 6 bases and J 4 bases; bases outside gene matches: 10. The CDR3 is 17 amino acids. CDR3 in amino acids: CASRPSDRGLYNSPLHF. The CDR3 coding sequence is TGTGCCAGTAGGCCGTCGGACAGGGGTTTGTATAATTCACCCCTCCACTTT.

Of note for this clone: Other DNA sequences of this sample code for an identical CDR3. This chain connects TRBV20-1 to TRBJ1-5, with 8 nucleotides matching TRBD1. Germline-derived CDR1 and CDR2 are DFQATT and SNEGSKA (reference sequence). This CDR3 spans 14 amino acids. Losses at the gene ends were 3 bases for V and 0 bases for J; bases not matched to a gene: 1. Written as DNA, the CDR3 is TGCAGTGCTAGTGGGACAGGTAGCAATCAGCCCCAGCATTTT. Amino acids: CSASGTGSNQPQHF.

This clone was seen just once. The CDR3 loop reads CASSPGTRNTEAFF. CDR3 in DNA: TGTGCCAGCTCACCAGGGACACGGAACACTGAAGCTTTCTTT. V usage is TRBV18 and J usage is TRBJ1-1, with D possibly matching TRBD1 (6 bases). The length of the CDR3 is 14 residues. Trimming left V 2 bases short and J 1 base short, with 8 bases between. Germline V gene lookup returns CDR1 KGHSH and CDR2 LQKENI.